Detailed here is one T cell receptor (beta chain). The sample holds other DNA sequences that translate to the same CDR3. Sequencing used immunoSEQ multiplex PCR; TCRdb keeps in-frame clones, though not all of them. The repertoire has roughly 1,800,000 clones, 85% to 95% of them found once; the top ten carry 0.95% to 1.5%. Naive-designated CD8 cells lacked CD45RO, were positively enriched for CCR7, and omitted terminally differentiated effector memory CD45RA+ cells. These data belong to a study of shared clonotypes between healthy human individuals. This CDR3 region has 13 residues. V gave up 5 bases and J gave up 0 bases, with 8 bases separating them. The V gene's germline CDR1 is PRHDT and CDR2 FYEKMQ (reference sequence).

Sequenced input: naive CD8+ T cells sorted from blood. This clonotype was obtained from a man between 18 and 29 years old in good health. V gene TRBV13 combines with J gene TRBJ2-7, with D hard to call. The CDR3 nucleotides are TGTGCCAGCAGCCCGCCCAGCTCCTACGAGCAGTACTTC. This encodes CASSPPSSYEQYF.